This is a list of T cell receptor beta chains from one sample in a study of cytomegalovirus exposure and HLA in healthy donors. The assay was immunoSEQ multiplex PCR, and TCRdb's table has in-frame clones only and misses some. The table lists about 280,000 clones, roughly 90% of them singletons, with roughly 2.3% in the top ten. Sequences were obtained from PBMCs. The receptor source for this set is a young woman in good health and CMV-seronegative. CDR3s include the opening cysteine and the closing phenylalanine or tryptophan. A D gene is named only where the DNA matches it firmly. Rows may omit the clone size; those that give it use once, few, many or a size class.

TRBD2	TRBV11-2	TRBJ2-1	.	CASSLGGGANGEQFF	TGTGCCAGCAGCTTAGGCGGGGGGGCCAACGGGGAGCAGTTCTTC
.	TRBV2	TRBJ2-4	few	CASLQLAKNIQYF	TGTGCCAGCTTACAGTTAGCCAAAAACATTCAGTACTTC
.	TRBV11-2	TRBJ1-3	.	CASSLTAGAGNTIYF	TGTGCCAGCAGCTTAACAGCAGGGGCCGGAAACACCATATATTTT
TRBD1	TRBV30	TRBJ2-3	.	CAWSVQGATDTQYF	TGTGCCTGGAGTGTCCAGGGGGCTACAGATACGCAGTATTTT
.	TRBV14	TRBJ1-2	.	CASSHRGWGGYGYTF	TGTGCCAGCAGCCACCGAGGATGGGGCGGATATGGCTACACCTTC
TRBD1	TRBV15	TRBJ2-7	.	CATSSQGAYEQYF	TGTGCCACCAGCAGTCAGGGGGCCTACGAGCAGTACTTC
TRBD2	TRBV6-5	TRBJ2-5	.	CASSYSGLAGGETQYF	TGTGCCAGCAGTTACAGCGGTCTAGCGGGGGGAGAGACCCAGTACTTC
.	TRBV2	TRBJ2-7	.	CASSGGEQYF	TGTGCCAGCAGTGGCGGGGAGCAGTACTTC
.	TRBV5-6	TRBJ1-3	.	CASDLGGSGNTIYF	TGTGCCAGCGACTTAGGGGGCTCTGGAAACACCATATATTTT
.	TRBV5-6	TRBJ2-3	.	CASSSGLKGDTQYF	TGTGCCAGCAGCTCGGGACTGAAGGGAGATACGCAGTATTTT
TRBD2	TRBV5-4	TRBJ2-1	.	CASSKPTGGPGNEQFF	TGTGCCAGCAGCAAACCCACGGGGGGGCCGGGAAATGAGCAGTTCTTC
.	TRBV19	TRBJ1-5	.	CASSIVQATAFYRNQPQHF	TGTGCCAGTAGTATAGTACAGGCAACTGCTTTCTATCGCAATCAGCCCCAGCATTTT
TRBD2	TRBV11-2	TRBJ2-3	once	CASSLDGLAGGYTQYF	TGTGCCAGCAGCTTAGATGGCCTAGCGGGGGGGTATACGCAGTATTTT
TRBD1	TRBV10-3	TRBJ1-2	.	CAITQGGGYGYTF	TGTGCCATCACGCAGGGGGGCGGGTATGGCTACACCTTC
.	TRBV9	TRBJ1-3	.	CASSVSASSGNTIYF	TGTGCCAGCAGCGTATCTGCCAGCTCTGGAAACACCATATATTTT